The 4 T cell receptor beta chains below were found in one sample sequenced in a study of cytomegalovirus exposure and HLA in healthy donors. The PCR employed 60 Vbeta primers together with 13 Jbeta primers. The repertoire was sequenced with immunoSEQ multiplex PCR; TCRdb's copy has only in-frame clones and lacks some. Of about 130,000 clones listed, roughly two thirds are singletons. Sample: PBMCs. Receptors were obtained from a man in his thirties or forties in good health and CMV-seropositive.

CDR3 protein: CASSPRTGDTQYF. The DNA for the CDR3 is TGTGCCAGCAGCCCCCGGACTGGAGATACGCAGTATTTT. The chain links TRBV9 to TRBJ2-3; possibly TRBD2 for D (5 bases). With 4 bases removed from V and 5 bases from J, the gap between germline ends came to 11 bases. The germline gives CDR1 SGDLS, CDR2 YYNGEE. The CDR3 extends over 13 amino acids.

V gene TRBV27 combines with J gene TRBJ2-1, with a possible D match to TRBD1 (6 bases). This CDR3 has 15 residues. Trimming took off 4 bases at V and 2 bases at J, with 12 bases between the two ends. Germline V CDR1 and CDR2: MNHEY, SMNVEV (reference sequence). The CDR3 DNA reads TGTGCCAGCAGTTGGCGACAGGAGACCTACAATGAGCAGTTCTTC. Protein product: CASSWRQETYNEQFF.

This rearrangement joins TRBV4-1 to TRBJ2-3; D may be TRBD2 (5 bases). V lost 1 base, J lost 5 bases, and 19 bases lay in between. The CDR3 runs to 17 residues. The germline gives CDR1 MGHRA, CDR2 YSYEKL. The CDR3 sequence: CASSQVWTPDLRDTQYF. For the CDR3, the DNA is TGCGCCAGCAGCCAAGTCTGGACTCCTGACTTGAGAGATACGCAGTATTTT.

This chain links TRBV6-6 with TRBJ1-1; TRBD1 might be the D (5 bases). The CDR3 loop spans 16 amino acids. V lost 0 bases, J lost 3 bases, and 14 bases lay in between. Germline loops: CDR1 MNHNY, CDR2 SVGAGI (reference sequence). CDR3 in amino acids: CASSYSGGGEYTEAFF. The CDR3 DNA reads TGTGCCAGCAGTTACTCGGGGGGGGGAGAATACACTGAAGCTTTCTTT.